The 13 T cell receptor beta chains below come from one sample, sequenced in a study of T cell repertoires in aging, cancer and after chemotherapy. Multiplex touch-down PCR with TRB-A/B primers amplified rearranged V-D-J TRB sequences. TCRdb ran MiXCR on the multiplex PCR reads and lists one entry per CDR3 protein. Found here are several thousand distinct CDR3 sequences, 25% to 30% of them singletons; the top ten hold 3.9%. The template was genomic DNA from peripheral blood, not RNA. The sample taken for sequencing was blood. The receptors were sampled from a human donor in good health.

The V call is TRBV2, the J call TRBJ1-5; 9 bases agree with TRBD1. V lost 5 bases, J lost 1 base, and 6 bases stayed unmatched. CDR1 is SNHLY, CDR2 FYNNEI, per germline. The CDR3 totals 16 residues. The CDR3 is CASSKWTGASNQPQHF. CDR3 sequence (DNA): TGTGCCAGCAGTAAATGGACAGGGGCGAGCAATCAGCCCCAGCATTTT.

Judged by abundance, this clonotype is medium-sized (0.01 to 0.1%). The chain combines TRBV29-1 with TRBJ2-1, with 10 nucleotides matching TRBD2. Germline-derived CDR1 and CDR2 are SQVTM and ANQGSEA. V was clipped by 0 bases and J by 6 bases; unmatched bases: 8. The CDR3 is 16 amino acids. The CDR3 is CSVEEFSGGRGNEQFF. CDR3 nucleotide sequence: TGCAGCGTTGAAGAATTTAGCGGGGGGAGGGGCAATGAGCAGTTCTTC.

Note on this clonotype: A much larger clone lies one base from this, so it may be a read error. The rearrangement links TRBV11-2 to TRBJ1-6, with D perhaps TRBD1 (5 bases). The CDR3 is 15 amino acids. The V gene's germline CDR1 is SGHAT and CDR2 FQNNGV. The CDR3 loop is CASSQMQGNKSPLHF. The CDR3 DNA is TGCGCCAGCAGCCAAATGCAGGGCAATAAATCACCCCTCCACTTT. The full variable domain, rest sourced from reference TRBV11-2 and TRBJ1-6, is EAGVAQSPRYKIIEKRQSVAFWCNPISGHATLYWYQQILGQGPKLLIQFQNNGVVDDSQLPKDRFSAERLKGVDSTLKIQPAKLEDSAVYLCASSQMQGNKSPLHFGNGTRLTVT.

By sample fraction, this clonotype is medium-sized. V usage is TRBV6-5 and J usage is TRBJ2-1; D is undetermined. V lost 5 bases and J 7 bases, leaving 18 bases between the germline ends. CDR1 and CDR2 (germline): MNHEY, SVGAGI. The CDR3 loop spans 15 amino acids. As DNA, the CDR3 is TGTGCCAGCAGTCCCTATCCCCGGCCACAGAATGAGCAGTTCTTC. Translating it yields CASSPYPRPQNEQFF.

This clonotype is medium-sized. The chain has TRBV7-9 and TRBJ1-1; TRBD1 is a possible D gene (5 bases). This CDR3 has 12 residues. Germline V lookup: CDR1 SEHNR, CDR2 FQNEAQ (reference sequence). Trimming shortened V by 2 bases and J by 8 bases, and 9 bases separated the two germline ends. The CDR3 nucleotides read TGTGCCAGCAGCTTACCGACAGAAGAAGCTTTCTTT. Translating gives CASSLPTEEAFF. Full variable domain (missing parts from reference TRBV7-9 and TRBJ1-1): DTGVSQNPRHKITKRGQNVTFRCDPISEHNRLYWYRQTLGQGPEFLTYFQNEAQLEKSRLLSDRFSAERPKGSFSTLEIQRTEQGDSAMYLCASSLPTEEAFFGQGTRLTVV.

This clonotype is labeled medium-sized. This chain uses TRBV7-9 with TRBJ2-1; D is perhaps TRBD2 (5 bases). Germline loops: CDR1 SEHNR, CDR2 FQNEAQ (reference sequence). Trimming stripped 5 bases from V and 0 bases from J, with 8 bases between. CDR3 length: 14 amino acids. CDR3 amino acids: CASSPGSSYNEQFF. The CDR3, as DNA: TGTGCCAGCAGCCCGGGGAGCTCCTACAATGAGCAGTTCTTC.

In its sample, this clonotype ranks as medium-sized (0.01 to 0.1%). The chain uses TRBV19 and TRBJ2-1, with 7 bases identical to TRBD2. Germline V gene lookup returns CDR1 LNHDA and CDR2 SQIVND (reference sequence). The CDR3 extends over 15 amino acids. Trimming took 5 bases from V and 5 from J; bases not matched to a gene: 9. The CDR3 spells CASSSRRGGNNEQFF. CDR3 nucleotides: TGTGCCAGTAGTTCCCGGAGGGGAGGGAACAATGAGCAGTTCTTC. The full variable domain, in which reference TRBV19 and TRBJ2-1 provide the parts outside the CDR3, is DGGITQSPKYLFRKEGQNVTLSCEQNLNHDAMYWYRQDPGQGLRLIYYSQIVNDFQKGDIAEGYSVSREKKESFPLTVTSAQKNPTAFYLCASSSRRGGNNEQFFGPGTRLTVL.

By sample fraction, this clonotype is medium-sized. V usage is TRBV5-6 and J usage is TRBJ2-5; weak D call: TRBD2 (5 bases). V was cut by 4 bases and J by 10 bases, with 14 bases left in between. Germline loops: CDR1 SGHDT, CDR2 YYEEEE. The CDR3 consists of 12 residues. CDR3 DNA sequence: TGTGCCAGCAGCGAGAACACTCGGGGCCAGTACTTC. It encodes CASSENTRGQYF.

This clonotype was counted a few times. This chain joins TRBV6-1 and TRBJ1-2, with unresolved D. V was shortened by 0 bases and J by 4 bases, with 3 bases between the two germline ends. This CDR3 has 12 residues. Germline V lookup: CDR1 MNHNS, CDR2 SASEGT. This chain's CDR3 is CASSEAGYGYTF. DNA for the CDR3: TGTGCCAGCAGTGAAGCCGGCTATGGCTACACCTTC.

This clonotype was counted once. CDR3 loop: CASSSGLAGVIDTQYF. The CDR3 bases are TGTGCCAGCAGCTCCGGACTAGCGGGAGTTATAGATACGCAGTATTTT. The chain combines TRBV27 with TRBJ2-3; TRBD2 matches at 13 bases. Germline V gene data show CDR1 as MNHEY and CDR2 as SMNVEV (reference sequence). The CDR3 length is 16 residues. After removal of 6 bases from V and 5 bases from J, the junction contained 8 bases not matched to a gene.

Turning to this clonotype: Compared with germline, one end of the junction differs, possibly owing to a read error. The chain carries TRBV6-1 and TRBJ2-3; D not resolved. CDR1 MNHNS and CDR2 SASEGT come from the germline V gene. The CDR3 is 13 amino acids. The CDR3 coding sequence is TGTGCCACCAGTGTAGGAACCACAGATACGCAGTATTTT. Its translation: CATSVGTTDTQYF.

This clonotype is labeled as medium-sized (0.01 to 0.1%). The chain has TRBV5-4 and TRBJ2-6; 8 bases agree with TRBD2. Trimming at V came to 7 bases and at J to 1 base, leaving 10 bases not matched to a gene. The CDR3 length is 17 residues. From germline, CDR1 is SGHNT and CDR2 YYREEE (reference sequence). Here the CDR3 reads CASGGGLVVSGANVLTF. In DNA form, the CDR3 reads TGTGCCAGCGGCGGGGGACTAGTGGTTTCTGGGGCCAACGTCCTGACTTTC.

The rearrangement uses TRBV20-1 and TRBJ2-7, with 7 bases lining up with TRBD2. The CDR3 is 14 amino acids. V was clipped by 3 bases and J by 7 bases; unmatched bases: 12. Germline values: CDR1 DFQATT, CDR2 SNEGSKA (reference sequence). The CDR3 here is CSASRGRGGNEQYV. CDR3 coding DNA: TGCAGTGCTAGTCGGGGGAGGGGAGGCAATGAGCAGTACGTC.